These 32 T cell receptor beta chains share one sample of origin, sequenced in a study of cytomegalovirus exposure and HLA in healthy donors. Vbeta (60) and Jbeta (13) primers were used in the PCR. Produced via immunoSEQ multiplex PCR; TCRdb's table is partial and in-frame only. The sample records fewer than 50,000 clones, less than 75% being singletons. The sample consisted of PBMCs. These receptors were collected from a man in his fifties or sixties in good health and CMV-seropositive.

The chain is built from TRBV5-5 and TRBJ2-7, with D possibly being TRBD2 (6 bases). The CDR3 has 12 amino acids. Germline CDR1 is SGHKS and CDR2 is YYEKEE (reference sequence). V was shortened by 3 bases and J by 5 bases, with 9 bases between the two germline ends. The CDR3 sequence: CASSSGLNEQYF. In DNA form, the CDR3 reads TGTGCCAGCAGCTCTGGACTAAACGAGCAGTACTTC. Full variable domain (outside the CDR3, taken from reference TRBV5-5 and TRBJ2-7): DAGVTQSPTHLIKTRGQQVTLRCSPISGHKSVSWYQQVLGQGPQFIFQYYEKEERGRGNFPDRFSARQFPNYSSELNVNALLLGDSALYLCASSSGLNEQYFGPGTRLTVT.

The chain's CDR3 is CASTDQGATNEKLFF. CDR3 nucleotides: TGTGCCAGTACAGATCAGGGGGCGACTAATGAAAAACTGTTTTTT. The chain recombines TRBV19 with TRBJ1-4, with 8 bases lining up with TRBD1. The CDR3 runs 15 residues. Germline-derived CDR1 and CDR2 are LNHDA and SQIVND (reference sequence). V trimming: 7 bases; J trimming: 2 bases; junction bases outside the gene matches: 6.

V gene TRBV10-3 combines with J gene TRBJ1-4, with TRBD1 matching 10 bases. The CDR3 loop spans 16 amino acids. Per germline, CDR1 ENHRY and CDR2 SYGVKD. The trim removed 5 bases at V and 0 bases at J, leaving 3 bases unmatched. CDR3 region: CAISTGQGATNEKLFF. The CDR3, as DNA: TGTGCCATCAGTACTGGACAGGGGGCAACTAATGAAAAACTGTTTTTT.

A note on this clone: Mismatch with germline at one junction end may stem from a read error. The J gene is TRBJ2-5, the V gene TRBV7-7; D gene ambiguous. The CDR3 runs 13 residues. Germline CDR1 and CDR2: SSHAT and FNYEAQ (reference sequence). The CDR3 coding sequence is TGTGCTAGCAGCTTACCGGGCCAAGAGACCCAGTACTTC. Translating gives CASSLPGQETQYF.

This clone showed up just a few times. The CDR3 DNA is TGTGCCAGCAGTGAACCTTTGGGGGCCCCAGAGACCCAGTACTTC. It yields the protein CASSEPLGAPETQYF. This chain uses TRBV25-1 with TRBJ2-5, with TRBD1 as a possible D gene (6 bases). CDR1 and CDR2 from the germline V gene are MGHDK and SYGVNS. The CDR3 totals 15 residues. The V and J ends lost 2 bases and 4 bases respectively, with 14 bases between them.

This sequence joins TRBV4-1 and TRBJ2-5, with a tentative D call TRBD2 (5 bases). This CDR3 has 17 residues. Germline V gives CDR1 MGHRA, CDR2 YSYEKL. Trimming shortened V by 0 bases and J by 4 bases, and 18 bases separated the two germline ends. The chain's CDR3 is CASSQDEGLNPGETQYF. DNA for the CDR3: TGCGCCAGCAGCCAAGATGAAGGACTCAATCCCGGAGAGACCCAGTACTTC.

This chain links TRBV6-1 with TRBJ2-2, with D possibly being TRBD2 (6 bases). CDR3 length equals 14 residues. From germline, CDR1 is MNHNS and CDR2 SASEGT. V shed 8 bases and J shed 5 bases, with 15 bases lying between them. CDR3 amino acids: CASVPGVGTGELFF. The CDR3 nucleotides are TGTGCCAGCGTACCGGGGGTCGGAACCGGGGAGCTGTTTTTT.

The chain is built from TRBV19 and TRBJ1-5; D may be TRBD1 (5 bases). Germline CDR1 reads LNHDA; CDR2 reads SQIVND (reference sequence). The CDR3 length is 14 residues. With 9 bases removed from V and 0 bases from J, the gap between germline ends came to 12 bases. CDR3 region: CASLQGYSNQPQHF. The CDR3 DNA is TGTGCCAGCTTGCAGGGTTATAGCAATCAGCCCCAGCATTTT.

This clone was seen more than once but under ten times. CDR3 coding DNA: TGCGCCAGCAGCCAAGGGCAGAACACAGATACGCAGTATTTT. This encodes CASSQGQNTDTQYF. This sequence joins TRBV4-3 and TRBJ2-3; D remains unclear. Germline V CDR1 and CDR2: LGHNA, YSLEER. The CDR3 length is 14 residues. Between the trimmed V and J ends, which lost 1 base and 2 bases, there was a span of 7 bases.

In its sample, this clone is medium-sized (0.01 to 0.1%). V usage is TRBV7-9 and J usage is TRBJ2-1; perhaps TRBD2 as D (6 bases). CDR1 is SEHNR and CDR2 is FQNEAQ in the germline V gene (reference sequence). This CDR3 region has 17 residues. The V end lost 4 bases, the J end lost 7 bases, and 23 bases lay between the germline ends. CDR3 sequence: CASSSVGGEARRNEQFF. CDR3 bases: TGTGCCAGCAGCTCCGTGGGGGGAGAGGCTCGGAGAAATGAGCAGTTCTTC.

CDR3 in DNA: TGTGCCAGCAGTGAACCCGGGGGGACCCTTTACAATGAGCAGTTCTTC. It specifies CASSEPGGTLYNEQFF. This chain connects TRBV25-1 to TRBJ2-1; 7 bases are a match to TRBD2. This CDR3 is built from 16 residues. V was pared by 2 bases and J by 4 bases, with 8 bases of the junction left unmatched. The germline gives CDR1 MGHDK, CDR2 SYGVNS.

The chain uses TRBV9 and TRBJ1-3, with a weak D call TRBD1 (6 bases). The V gene lost 4 bases and the J gene lost 8 bases, with 16 bases spanning the gap. Germline values: CDR1 SGDLS, CDR2 YYNGEE. The CDR3 length is 14 residues. DNA for the CDR3: TGTGCCAGCAGCCCACAATTCAGGGGTGACACCATATATTTT. Translated, it gives CASSPQFRGDTIYF.

This clone was recorded once. This chain links TRBV7-9 with TRBJ2-3, with TRBD2 identical over 8 bases. The CDR3 sequence is 14 residues long. The V and J ends lost 8 bases and 2 bases, in that order; junction bases with no gene match: 6. Germline V lookup: CDR1 SEHNR, CDR2 FQNEAQ (reference sequence). CDR3 nucleotides: TGTGCCAGCCACGAACTAGCGGTCACAGATACGCAGTATTTT. Translation gives CASHELAVTDTQYF.

This clone was counted between two and nine times. The gene calls are TRBV7-2 and TRBJ2-1; D perhaps matches TRBD2 (5 bases). Germline assignment: CDR1 SGHTA and CDR2 FQGNSA. The length of the CDR3 is 15 residues. With 5 bases removed from V and 0 bases from J, the gap between germline ends came to 11 bases. The CDR3 DNA follows: TGTGCCAGCAGCCCCAGCGGAGGCTCCTACAATGAGCAGTTCTTC. This codes for CASSPSGGSYNEQFF.

In this sample, this clone turned up a few times. This sequence joins TRBV29-1 and TRBJ2-5; 9 positions match TRBD2. V gave up 7 bases and J gave up 5 bases; unmatched junction bases: 11. From germline, CDR1 is SQVTM and CDR2 ANQGSEA. The CDR3 totals 14 residues. The CDR3 DNA reads TGCAGCGCACGGGGTAGCGGGAGATCTGAGACCCAGTACTTC. Residues: CSARGSGRSETQYF.

The chain employs TRBV11-3 and TRBJ2-3, with D possibly being TRBD2 (5 bases). The CDR3 loop spans 15 amino acids. Trimming took off 5 bases at V and 2 bases at J, with 14 bases between the two ends. CDR1 is SGHNT and CDR2 is YENEEA in the germline V gene. CDR3 sequence: CASSPRSGNTDTQYF. CDR3 in DNA: TGTGCCAGCAGCCCCAGGAGCGGTAACACAGATACGCAGTATTTT.

The DNA for the CDR3 is TGTGCCAGCAGCCAAGGCAGGACCGGGGAGCTGTTTTTT. It yields the protein CASSQGRTGELFF. The gene calls are TRBV14 and TRBJ2-2; no clear D. This CDR3 is 13 amino acids long. Germline loops: CDR1 SGHDN, CDR2 FVKESK. The V and J ends lost 1 base and 5 bases respectively, with 5 bases between them.

The genes are TRBV30 and TRBJ1-3, with unresolved D. V shed 0 bases and J shed 3 bases, with 12 bases lying between them. The CDR3 extends over 15 amino acids. Germline assignment: CDR1 GTSNPN and CDR2 SVGIG (reference sequence). CDR3 DNA sequence: TGTGCCTGGAGTGTACGCAGGAGGCTTGGAAACACCATATATTTT. Protein: CAWSVRRRLGNTIYF.

V and J are TRBV7-2 and TRBJ2-1; 14 bases are shared with TRBD2. CDR3 length equals 18 residues. Unmatched junction bases numbered 18, after V lost 8 bases and J lost 9 bases. Germline V gene data show CDR1 as SGHTA and CDR2 as FQGNSA. CDR3 in amino acids: CASGSPTSGRANRFEQFF. The CDR3 DNA reads as TGTGCCAGCGGATCGCCGACTAGCGGGAGGGCCAATCGGTTTGAGCAGTTCTTC.

V and J are TRBV5-1 and TRBJ2-5, with a weak D call TRBD2 (5 bases). CDR1 SGHRS and CDR2 YFSETQ come from the germline V gene. The CDR3 has 14 amino acids. V dropped 4 bases and J dropped 9 bases, with 19 bases sitting between them. CDR3 sequence (DNA): TGCGCCAGCAGCCCGGGATACCCGACTTGGGCCCAGTACTTC. Amino acids: CASSPGYPTWAQYF.

In this sample, this clone turned up a few times. The V gene is TRBV28, the J gene TRBJ1-5, with TRBD1 identical over 7 bases. The ends lost 4 bases at V and 6 bases at J; junction bases unmatched: 3. The CDR3 has 13 residues. CDR1 is MDHEN, CDR2 SYDVKM, per germline. The CDR3 spells CASSYRGSQPQHF. CDR3 nucleotides: TGTGCCAGCAGTTACAGGGGAAGTCAGCCCCAGCATTTT.

This clone showed up just once. This chain connects TRBV4-3 to TRBJ1-1; D unclear. Trimming left V 3 bases short and J 5 bases short, with 10 bases between. The CDR3 runs to 13 residues. Germline V lookup: CDR1 LGHNA, CDR2 YSLEER. CDR3 residues: CASSQTINTEAFF. The CDR3 region has the DNA TGCGCCAGCAGCCAGACTATAAATACTGAAGCTTTCTTT.

The chain couples TRBV5-4 to TRBJ2-5, with D perhaps TRBD2 (5 bases). V was trimmed by 4 bases and J by 1 base, leaving 14 bases between them. The CDR3 contains 15 residues. Germline V gene sequence: CDR1 SGHNT, CDR2 YYREEE (reference sequence). CDR3 DNA sequence: TGTGCCAGCAGCCGGGAAGGCGGCAGCCAAGAGACCCAGTACTTC. Its protein product is CASSREGGSQETQYF.

The rearrangement joins TRBV11-1 to TRBJ1-3, with D unresolved. The CDR3 runs to 16 residues. Trimming left V 2 bases short and J 1 base short, with 12 bases between. CDR1 SGHAT and CDR2 FQDESV come from the germline V gene (reference sequence). The CDR3 spells CASSLRGGRSGNTIYF. The CDR3 coding sequence is TGTGCCAGCAGCTTACGGGGAGGACGATCTGGAAACACCATATATTTT.

The rearrangement links TRBV11-2 to TRBJ2-3; D remains unclear. V gave up 1 base and J gave up 3 bases, with 11 bases separating them. This CDR3 is 15 amino acids long. Germline V gene data show CDR1 as SGHAT and CDR2 as FQNNGV. In DNA form, the CDR3 reads TGTGCCAGCAGCTTAGGTCGAGTTAGAACAGATACGCAGTATTTT. It specifies CASSLGRVRTDTQYF.

This chain uses TRBV28 with TRBJ1-1, with a possible D match to TRBD1 (5 bases). Per the germline V gene, CDR1 is MDHEN and CDR2 is SYDVKM. With 2 bases removed from V and 11 bases from J, the gap between germline ends came to 18 bases. This CDR3 region has 14 residues. The chain's CDR3 is CASSLGGGLALAFF. For the CDR3, the DNA is TGTGCCAGCAGTTTAGGGGGGGGATTAGCATTGGCTTTCTTT.

The chain uses TRBV15 and TRBJ2-3; 12 bases agree with TRBD2. Per the germline V gene, CDR1 is LNHNV and CDR2 is YYDKDF (reference sequence). The CDR3 spans 18 residues. V was pared by 4 bases and J by 4 bases, with 12 bases of the junction left unmatched. The CDR3 sequence: CATSKTVTSGSMSDTQYF. The CDR3 region has the DNA TGTGCCACCAGCAAAACAGTGACTAGCGGGAGCATGTCAGATACGCAGTATTTT.

In this sample, this clone turned up once. The V and J genes are TRBV2 and TRBJ2-3; 8 bases are shared with TRBD2. This CDR3 contains 17 residues. The germline V gene has CDR1 SNHLY and CDR2 FYNNEI. With V trimmed by 7 bases and J by 3 bases, 15 bases remained unmatched. This CDR3 is CASKRGLAGSSTDTQYF. The CDR3 nucleotides are TGTGCCAGCAAGCGGGGGCTAGCGGGTAGTAGTACAGATACGCAGTATTTT.

In its sample, this clone was seen a few times. V and J are TRBV28 and TRBJ2-5; D is unclear. The CDR3 runs 13 residues. V was cut by 1 base and J by 5 bases, with 8 bases left in between. Germline-derived CDR1 and CDR2 are MDHEN and SYDVKM. This chain's CDR3 is CASSLLGRETQYF. CDR3 in DNA: TGTGCCAGCAGTTTATTGGGCCGGGAGACCCAGTACTTC.

In this sample, this clone turned up a few times. CDR3 residues: CASSLPPRTSGRARRHTQYF. In DNA, the CDR3 is TGTGCCAGCAGTCTCCCCCCCCGGACTAGCGGGAGGGCCCGTCGACATACGCAGTATTTT. The gene calls are TRBV27 and TRBJ2-3; TRBD2 matches 15 bases. From germline, CDR1 is MNHEY and CDR2 SMNVEV (reference sequence). The V and J ends lost 5 bases and 7 bases, in that order; junction bases with no gene match: 19. This CDR3 contains 20 residues.

The chain carries TRBV2 and TRBJ2-7; tentative D call: TRBD1 (6 bases). Per germline, CDR1 SNHLY and CDR2 FYNNEI. The CDR3 loop spans 15 amino acids. Trimming took 2 bases from V and 2 from J, leaving 13 bases between them. CDR3 region: CASSELAQGPYEQYF. CDR3 in DNA: TGTGCCAGCAGTGAATTGGCACAGGGCCCCTACGAGCAGTACTTC.

The J gene is TRBJ2-7, the V gene TRBV6-6; maybe TRBD2 (6 bases). With 5 bases removed from V and 1 base from J, the gap between germline ends came to 18 bases. The CDR3 has 16 amino acids. CDR1 and CDR2 (germline): MNHNY, SVGAGI (reference sequence). CDR3 protein: CASSQLMGEVSYEQYF. The CDR3, as DNA: TGTGCCAGCAGTCAATTAATGGGGGAGGTTTCCTACGAGCAGTACTTC.